These 7 T cell receptor beta chains were sequenced from one sample in a study of blood T cell repertoires in COVID-19. Profiled with immunoSEQ multiplex PCR; TCRdb holds only in-frame clones, not every one. The sample has 150,000 to 200,000 clones, about nine tenths seen once. The sequencing sample was made of peripheral blood. The receptors were sampled from a man aged 55 to 69 with active or convalescent COVID-19.

The chain uses TRBV28 and TRBJ2-3; possible D gene TRBD2, 5 bases. This CDR3 spans 13 amino acids. V was trimmed by 8 bases and J by 9 bases, leaving 18 bases between them. Germline-derived CDR1 and CDR2 are MDHEN and SYDVKM. This CDR3 reads CASAIGSRDTQYF. The CDR3 DNA is TGTGCCAGCGCAATTGGGAGTAGAGACACGCAGTATTTT.

Only one count was recorded for this clone. This CDR3 is CASSSSRSSYNEQFF. The CDR3, as DNA: TGTGCCAGCAGTTCGAGCCGGAGCTCCTACAATGAGCAGTTCTTC. The chain couples TRBV27 to TRBJ2-1; no clear D gene. The germline CDR1 and CDR2 sequences are MNHEY and SMNVEV (reference sequence). V was shortened by 4 bases and J by 0 bases, with 10 bases between the two germline ends. There are 15 residues in the CDR3.

The rearrangement links TRBV7-6 to TRBJ1-6; 7 bases match TRBD1. Per germline, CDR1 SGHVS and CDR2 FNYEAQ. The CDR3 totals 15 residues. The V gene end was trimmed by 1 base and the J gene end by 8 bases; junction bases not matched to a gene: 5. CDR3 sequence reads: CASSLGQGPHSPLHF. CDR3 bases: TGTGCCAGCAGCTTAGGACAGGGACCCCATTCACCCCTCCACTTT.

V usage is TRBV20-1 and J usage is TRBJ1-1, with no clear D. CDR3 length: 10 residues. Trimming took 7 bases from V and 5 from J, leaving 8 bases between them. Germline V gene lookup returns CDR1 DFQATT and CDR2 SNEGSKA (reference sequence). The CDR3 sequence is CSVSRTEAFF. The CDR3 nucleotides are TGCAGTGTGTCACGGACTGAAGCTTTCTTT.

This clone was seen only once. CDR3 protein: CASSFLSVETQYF. The CDR3 DNA reads as TGTGCCAGCAGCTTCTTGTCGGTAGAGACCCAGTACTTC. The chain combines TRBV11-2 with TRBJ2-5; D is uncertain. Trimming took 3 bases from V and 4 from J, leaving 9 bases between them. The CDR3 spans 13 residues. CDR1 is SGHAT, CDR2 FQNNGV, per germline.

The genes are TRBV4-2 and TRBJ2-7; 7 bases are a match to TRBD2. The junction had 15 bases not matched to a gene; V was cut back by 0 bases and J by 4 bases. This CDR3 has 18 amino acids. Germline V gene lookup returns CDR1 LGHNA and CDR2 YNFKEQ. CDR3 protein: CASSQEVIAGPPPYEQYF. CDR3 sequence (DNA): TGTGCCAGCAGCCAAGAGGTGATAGCGGGCCCCCCCCCATACGAGCAGTACTTC.

The rearrangement uses TRBV7-9 and TRBJ2-7; 7 nucleotides line up with TRBD1. The CDR3 runs to 14 residues. The V gene's germline CDR1 is SEHNR and CDR2 FQNEAQ (reference sequence). Trimming took 4 bases from V and 2 from J; bases not matched to a gene: 5. The CDR3 nucleotides are TGTGCCAGCAGCTCCACAGGGGAGACCTACGAGCAGTACTTC. Its protein is CASSSTGETYEQYF. Together with reference TRBV7-9 and TRBJ2-7, the CDR3 gives the full variable domain: DTGVSQNPRHKITKRGQNVTFRCDPISEHNRLYWYRQTLGQGPEFLTYFQNEAQLEKSRLLSDRFSAERPKGSFSTLEIQRTEQGDSAMYLCASSSTGETYEQYFGPGTRLTVT.